These 32 T cell receptor beta chains originate from one sample sequenced in a study of OX40 agonist ivuxolimab in advanced cancers. TCRdb keeps only in-frame clones here, not all; method: immunoSEQ multiplex PCR. The table shows about 73,000 clones, with 85% to 90% occurring only once. Sequenced here: CD4+ or CD8+ T cells sorted from blood, sampled in a trial of the OX40 agonist ivuxolimab. These TCRs come from an adult with an advanced solid tumor such as melanoma, head and neck, liver or kidney cancer.

Here the CDR3 reads CASSLFGRGLSTEAFF. In DNA, the CDR3 is TGTGCCAGCAGCTTATTCGGGAGGGGGCTGAGCACTGAAGCTTTCTTT. The chain links TRBV11-2 to TRBJ1-1; 7 bases align to TRBD1. Germline V gives CDR1 SGHAT, CDR2 FQNNGV. The CDR3 is 16 amino acids. The ends lost 2 bases at V and 4 bases at J; junction bases unmatched: 10. The complete variable domain, with remaining parts taken from reference TRBV11-2 and TRBJ1-1, reads EAGVAQSPRYKIIEKRQSVAFWCNPISGHATLYWYQQILGQGPKLLIQFQNNGVVDDSQLPKDRFSAERLKGVDSTLKIQPAKLEDSAVYLCASSLFGRGLSTEAFFGQGTRLTVV.

V gene TRBV7-9 combines with J gene TRBJ2-7, with D possibly being TRBD1 (6 bases). CDR3 length equals 14 residues. CDR1 SEHNR and CDR2 FQNEAQ come from the germline V gene (reference sequence). The V gene lost 3 bases and the J gene lost 0 bases, with 9 bases spanning the gap. The CDR3 reads CASSLDSYSYEQYF. Here the CDR3 DNA reads TGTGCCAGCAGCTTGGACAGCTACTCCTACGAGCAGTACTTC.

The V and J genes are TRBV5-1 and TRBJ2-3; D is unresolved. The CDR3 has 12 amino acids. CDR1 SGHRS and CDR2 YFSETQ come from the germline V gene. The V end lost 4 bases, the J end lost 6 bases, and 9 bases lay between the germline ends. DNA of the CDR3: TGCGCCAGCAGCCCCCAGGTGGATACGCAGTATTTT. Its protein is CASSPQVDTQYF.

This chain connects TRBV2 to TRBJ2-7; TRBD1 or TRBD2 may be the D gene (6 bases each). The CDR3 runs 15 residues. Germline loops: CDR1 SNHLY, CDR2 FYNNEI. The V end was cut by 7 bases, the J end by 5 bases, with 21 bases between. For the CDR3, the DNA is TGTGCCAGCATGGAGGGGACATCCTTAGGCGACGAGCAGTACTTC. Encoded protein: CASMEGTSLGDEQYF.

This clone was seen once. The CDR3: CASTRQGGGGTGELFF. The CDR3 DNA reads as TGTGCCAGCACACGTCAGGGAGGTGGAGGCACCGGGGAGCTGTTTTTT. The V gene is TRBV5-4, the J gene TRBJ2-2; tentative D call: TRBD2 (6 bases). Germline loops: CDR1 SGHNT, CDR2 YYREEE (reference sequence). The CDR3 has 16 residues. The V end was cut by 6 bases, the J end by 4 bases, with 19 bases between.

The chain combines TRBV4-3 with TRBJ1-4, with TRBD1 identical over 7 bases. The germline V gene has CDR1 LGHNA and CDR2 YSLEER. The CDR3 is made up of 15 amino acids. The junction had 3 bases not matched to a gene; V was cut back by 3 bases and J by 2 bases. CDR3 amino acids: CASSHLTGTNEKLFF. For the CDR3, the DNA is TGCGCCAGCAGCCACCTGACAGGGACTAATGAAAAACTGTTTTTT.

Written as DNA, the CDR3 is TGTGCCAGCTCACCTCAGACAGGGGGCCAGGAGACCCAGTACTTC. Its translation: CASSPQTGGQETQYF. The rearrangement joins TRBV18 to TRBJ2-5; 10 positions agree with TRBD1. There are 15 residues in the CDR3. V was clipped by 3 bases and J by 5 bases; unmatched bases: 6. CDR1 and CDR2 from the germline V gene are KGHSH and LQKENI.

J is TRBJ1-1 and V is TRBV7-2, with D perhaps matching TRBD1 (5 bases). Germline values: CDR1 SGHTA, CDR2 FQGNSA. Trimming took 2 bases from V and 11 from J, leaving 21 bases between them. The CDR3 loop spans 15 amino acids. Here the CDR3 DNA reads TGTGCCAGCAGCTTAAGAGGGGTACGCGGAGGAGGCGCTTTCTTT. It is translated as CASSLRGVRGGGAFF.

This sequence joins TRBV7-9 and TRBJ1-6, with D hard to call. V shed 10 bases and J shed 0 bases, with 10 bases lying between them. The CDR3 is made up of 14 amino acids. Germline V gene sequence: CDR1 SEHNR, CDR2 FQNEAQ (reference sequence). The CDR3, as DNA: TGTGCCATCGACGTGGGCTCCTATAATTCACCCCTCCACTTT. Protein: CAIDVGSYNSPLHF.

The rearrangement joins TRBV7-9 to TRBJ2-1, with a possible D match to TRBD2 (6 bases). Germline-derived CDR1 and CDR2 are SEHNR and FQNEAQ (reference sequence). CDR3 length equals 16 residues. The V and J ends lost 1 base and 5 bases respectively, with 15 bases between them. CDR3 amino acids: CASSLDGGYSNNEQFF. Here the CDR3 DNA reads TGTGCCAGCAGCTTAGATGGAGGGTATAGTAACAATGAGCAGTTCTTC. The full variable domain, completed using reference TRBV7-9 and TRBJ2-1, is DTGVSQNPRHKITKRGQNVTFRCDPISEHNRLYWYRQTLGQGPEFLTYFQNEAQLEKSRLLSDRFSAERPKGSFSTLEIQRTEQGDSAMYLCASSLDGGYSNNEQFFGPGTRLTVL.

This chain joins TRBV19 and TRBJ1-5; TRBD1 matches at 8 bases. The germline CDR1 and CDR2 sequences are LNHDA and SQIVND (reference sequence). J lost 2 bases, V lost 5 bases, and 2 bases had no gene match. The CDR3 totals 14 residues. CDR3 DNA sequence: TGTGCCAGTAGTGCGGGACAGGGCAATCAGCCCCAGCATTTT. This codes for CASSAGQGNQPQHF.

V gene TRBV27 combines with J gene TRBJ1-2; 7 bases line up with TRBD1. CDR1 is MNHEY and CDR2 is SMNVEV in the germline V gene (reference sequence). V shed 6 bases and J 8 bases; nucleotides not matched to a gene: 15. This CDR3 is 15 amino acids long. The CDR3 region has the DNA TGTGCCAGCAGCTCCGACAGGGAGGGGAATCGAGGCTACACCTTC. Protein product: CASSSDREGNRGYTF.

Worth noting for this clone: One junction end disagrees with the germline gene, perhaps due to a read error. The CDR3 is CANSSDSGHTYEQYF. CDR3 DNA sequence: TGTGCCAACAGTTCAGACTCCGGACATACCTACGAGCAGTACTTC. The chain employs TRBV28 and TRBJ2-7, with D perhaps TRBD1 (5 bases). There are 15 residues in the CDR3. Germline V gene data show CDR1 as MDHEN and CDR2 as SYDVKM. Full variable domain (remainder filled in from reference TRBV28 and TRBJ2-7): DVKVTQSSRYLVKRTGEKVFLECVQDMDHENMFWYRQDPGLGLRLIYFSYDVKMKEKGDIPEGYSVSREKKERFSLILESASTNQTSMYLCANSSDSGHTYEQYFGPGTRLTVT.

The chain employs TRBV19 and TRBJ2-5; D is undetermined. The germline V gene encodes CDR1 LNHDA and CDR2 SQIVND (reference sequence). V was trimmed by 5 bases and J by 1 base, leaving 11 bases between them. This CDR3 has 14 residues. CDR3 DNA: TGTGCCAGTAGTCTAAGGACGGTCCAAGAGACCCAGTACTTC. Its protein is CASSLRTVQETQYF. The whole variable domain, remainder taken from reference TRBV19 and TRBJ2-5, is DGGITQSPKYLFRKEGQNVTLSCEQNLNHDAMYWYRQDPGQGLRLIYYSQIVNDFQKGDIAEGYSVSREKKESFPLTVTSAQKNPTAFYLCASSLRTVQETQYFGPGTRLLVL.

Of note for this clone: A junction end diverges from the germline sequence, so it may reflect a read error. The CDR3 nucleotides read TGCGTCAGCAGCTTGGGCCAGGCCTATAATTCACCCCTCCACTTT. Its translation: CVSSLGQAYNSPLHF. The chain couples TRBV5-1 to TRBJ1-6; D gene uncertain. The CDR3 covers 15 residues. CDR1 and CDR2 (germline): SGHRS, YFSETQ. The whole variable domain, filled in from reference TRBV5-1 and TRBJ1-6, reads KAGVTQTPRYLIKTRGQQVTLSCSPISGHRSVSWYQQTPGQGLQFLFEYFSETQRNKGNFPGRFSGRQFSNSRSEMNVSTLELGDSALYLCVSSLGQAYNSPLHFGNGTRLTVT.

This sequence joins TRBV7-2 and TRBJ1-5; D might be TRBD1 (6 bases). This CDR3 has 14 residues. The germline V gene has CDR1 SGHTA and CDR2 FQGNSA. Trimming pared 3 bases from V and 6 bases from J, leaving 12 bases between. In DNA form, the CDR3 reads TGTGCCAGCAGCTTGAAACCAGGGGTTCAGCCCCAGCATTTT. Translation: CASSLKPGVQPQHF.

This chain uses TRBV5-6 with TRBJ2-3, with D perhaps matching TRBD2 (5 bases). V was trimmed by 5 bases and J by 6 bases, leaving 13 bases between them. CDR1 and CDR2 from the germline V gene are SGHDT and YYEEEE. This CDR3 has 13 amino acids. CDR3 region: CASRRQPGDTQYF. The CDR3 DNA reads as TGTGCCAGCAGAAGACAACCGGGGGATACGCAGTATTTT.

This rearrangement joins TRBV29-1 to TRBJ2-7, with TRBD1 matching 10 bases. Losses at the gene ends were 2 bases for V and 6 bases for J; bases not matched to a gene: 10. This CDR3 region has 15 residues. Germline lookup yields CDR1 SQVTM and CDR2 ANQGSEA. Written as DNA, the CDR3 is TGCAGCGTTGAACCCGGACAGGGGGTATACCCCGAGCAGTACTTC. Amino acids: CSVEPGQGVYPEQYF.

The chain employs TRBV27 and TRBJ1-1, with D hard to call. V was trimmed by 3 bases and J by 3 bases, leaving 11 bases between them. The CDR3 contains 14 residues. The germline CDR1 and CDR2 sequences are MNHEY and SMNVEV (reference sequence). The DNA of the CDR3 is TGTGCCAGCAGTTTGGAGGGAAAACACACTGAAGCTTTCTTT. Translated, it gives CASSLEGKHTEAFF.

This clone was found once. This chain connects TRBV7-9 to TRBJ2-5; 8 nucleotides agree with TRBD1. This CDR3 has 15 amino acids. Trimming took 5 bases from V and 5 from J; bases not matched to a gene: 10. Germline V CDR1 and CDR2: SEHNR, FQNEAQ (reference sequence). The CDR3 DNA reads TGTGCCAGCAGCACAGGAACAGGGGGATGGGAGACCCAGTACTTC. Its translation is CASSTGTGGWETQYF. The complete variable domain, with remaining parts taken from reference TRBV7-9 and TRBJ2-5, reads DTGVSQNPRHKITKRGQNVTFRCDPISEHNRLYWYRQTLGQGPEFLTYFQNEAQLEKSRLLSDRFSAERPKGSFSTLEIQRTEQGDSAMYLCASSTGTGGWETQYFGPGTRLLVL.

V is TRBV7-9 and J is TRBJ1-5; TRBD1 matches at 10 bases. J was trimmed by 7 bases and V by 1 base; bases with no gene match: 4. CDR3 length equals 15 residues. Germline-derived CDR1 and CDR2 are SEHNR and FQNEAQ (reference sequence). CDR3 sequence: CASSLGGQGYQPQHF. CDR3 DNA sequence: TGTGCCAGCAGCTTAGGGGGACAGGGGTACCAGCCCCAGCATTTT.

This chain links TRBV6-1 with TRBJ1-2, with D hard to call. The V gene lost 5 bases and the J gene lost 0 bases, with 10 bases spanning the gap. The CDR3 spans 14 residues. Per germline, CDR1 MNHNS and CDR2 SASEGT. The CDR3 is CASSNLGANYGYTF. The CDR3 coding sequence is TGTGCCAGCAGTAACCTGGGAGCTAACTATGGCTACACCTTC.

V and J are TRBV2 and TRBJ1-1; D call uncertain. Trimming removed 0 bases from V and 3 bases from J, with 8 bases in between. The CDR3 spans 14 residues. Germline CDR1 reads SNHLY; CDR2 reads FYNNEI. CDR3: CASSEALRDTEAFF. The CDR3 coding sequence is TGTGCCAGCAGTGAAGCGCTTCGGGACACTGAAGCTTTCTTT.

J is TRBJ1-3 and V is TRBV6-6; D is uncertain. This CDR3 spans 14 amino acids. With 6 bases removed from V and 0 bases from J, the gap between germline ends came to 9 bases. Per the germline V gene, CDR1 is MNHNY and CDR2 is SVGAGI (reference sequence). CDR3 nucleotides: TGTGCCAGCAGCATGGACCGCTCTGGAAACACCATATATTTT. Residues: CASSMDRSGNTIYF.

The chain recombines TRBV4-1 with TRBJ2-7; possibly TRBD1 for D (5 bases). The V gene's germline CDR1 is MGHRA and CDR2 YSYEKL. The CDR3 length is 16 residues. V lost 4 bases to trimming and J lost 3 bases, with 19 bases between them. The CDR3 sequence is CASSLPSRTIRYEQYF. CDR3 coding DNA: TGCGCCAGCAGCCTGCCCTCACGGACAATCCGCTACGAGCAGTACTTC.

This rearrangement joins TRBV6-6 to TRBJ1-1; 7 bases fit TRBD1. Germline V gene lookup returns CDR1 MNHNY and CDR2 SVGAGI (reference sequence). The CDR3 has 12 residues. With 7 bases clipped from V and 8 bases from J, the junction kept 7 bases outside the gene matches. This CDR3 is CASTVTGDEAFF. CDR3 bases: TGTGCCAGCACCGTTACAGGGGACGAAGCTTTCTTT.

V and J are TRBV11-3 and TRBJ2-2; no reliable D call. The CDR3 is 12 residues long. Germline CDR1 SGHNT, CDR2 YENEEA. V shed 3 bases and J shed 11 bases, with 10 bases lying between them. CDR3 sequence reads: CASSFTGGELFF. In DNA form, the CDR3 reads TGTGCCAGCAGCTTTACGGGTGGAGAGCTGTTTTTT.

The chain carries TRBV9 and TRBJ1-1, with a tentative D call TRBD1 (5 bases). The CDR3 is made up of 14 amino acids. Germline V gene sequence: CDR1 SGDLS, CDR2 YYNGEE. The ends were cut back, 4 bases at V and 1 base at J, with 11 bases in the middle. CDR3 amino acids: CASSPLTANTEAFF. The CDR3, as DNA: TGTGCCAGCAGCCCCCTGACAGCGAACACTGAAGCTTTCTTT.

V usage is TRBV5-8 and J usage is TRBJ2-5; the match to TRBD2 covers 12 bases. This CDR3 comprises 16 residues. The junction had 6 bases not matched to a gene; V was cut back by 5 bases and J by 1 base. Per germline, CDR1 SGHTS and CDR2 YDEGEE. For the CDR3, the DNA is TGTGCCAGCAGATCCGGACTAGCGGGGATCCAAGAGACCCAGTACTTC. Translating gives CASRSGLAGIQETQYF. The variable domain in full, completed from reference TRBV5-8 and TRBJ2-5, reads EAGVTQSPTHLIKTRGQQATLRCSPISGHTSVYWYQQALGLGLQFLLWYDEGEERNRGNFPPRFSGRQFPNYSSELNVNALELEDSALYLCASRSGLAGIQETQYFGPGTRLLVL.

This sequence joins TRBV25-1 and TRBJ2-2; TRBD1 matches at 7 bases. Per germline, CDR1 MGHDK and CDR2 SYGVNS. With V trimmed by 3 bases and J by 5 bases, 6 bases remained unmatched. The CDR3 spans 15 residues. In DNA form, the CDR3 reads TGTGCCAGCAGTGACACAGGGGTAGGGACCGGGGAGCTGTTTTTT. It translates to CASSDTGVGTGELFF.

This clone was counted a few times. The V gene is TRBV9, the J gene TRBJ2-3; maybe TRBD2 (5 bases). This CDR3 has 12 residues. Per the germline V gene, CDR1 is SGDLS and CDR2 is YYNGEE. Trimming left V 0 bases short and J 6 bases short, with 5 bases between. The CDR3 protein is CASSVGGDTQYF. The CDR3 nucleotides read TGTGCCAGCAGCGTAGGAGGGGATACGCAGTATTTT.

The chain employs TRBV6-5 and TRBJ1-2; tentative D call: TRBD1 (6 bases). Germline CDR1 reads MNHEY; CDR2 reads SVGAGI. The ends were cut back, 0 bases at V and 7 bases at J, with 15 bases in the middle. CDR3 size: 15 residues. CDR3 region: CASSYSIVVQGGYTF. As DNA, the CDR3 is TGTGCCAGCAGTTACTCGATCGTGGTACAGGGTGGCTACACCTTC.